This T cell receptor (beta chain) was retrieved from a study of T cells in Graves' hyperthyroidism and ophthalmopathy. Study-wide points: Expanded thyroid clonotypes (above 0.001) were mostly also found in blood. Ophthalmopathy, as predicted by the model, came a median around 6.7 months after the prediction.

This clonotype was seen more than once but under ten times. What it recognizes is unknown. Based on clinical symptoms, serum thyroxine and TRAb, thyroid ultrasound and orbital computed tomography, diagnoses were reached. RNA transcripts provided the source from which TCR beta CDR3 regions were amplified. Primed by the HTBI set, a first-round RT-PCR was run on the TCR CDR3. TCRdb fed the multiplex PCR reads into MiXCR, producing one record per CDR3 protein. This table holds 450,000 to 700,000 distinct CDR3 sequences, roughly 50% found once. Sequenced material: peripheral blood or thyroid tissue (not recorded which). The sequence derives from an adult woman with Graves' disease, either hyperthyroidism or ophthalmopathy (not recorded which).

The CDR3 DNA reads TGCGCCAGCAGCCCCCTAGCGGGAAGGGACAATGAGCAGTTCTTC. Translation gives CASSPLAGRDNEQFF. This chain uses TRBV5-1 with TRBJ2-1, with TRBD2 identical over 9 bases. The ends lost 4 bases at V and 5 bases at J; junction bases unmatched: 7. The germline V gene has CDR1 SGHRS and CDR2 YFSETQ. CDR3 size: 15 residues.